This entry concerns a single T cell receptor beta chain. What it recognizes is unknown. This specimen comes from a study of T cell responses to AZD1222 COVID-19 vaccine. CDR3 length equals 15 residues. CDR1 and CDR2 from the germline V gene are SNHLY and FYNNEI. The V gene end was trimmed by 5 bases and the J gene end by 3 bases; junction bases not matched to a gene: 6. Generated by immunoSEQ multiplex PCR, the TCRdb table keeps only in-frame clones and is missing some. The sample lists roughly 62,000 clones; about 70% were seen once. Whole-study findings and limits: Researchers report vaccine-associated CD4 TCRs spanning spike, with dominance at 160-218 and 743-854. Without day 14 samples, only post-peak T cell repertoires were studied.

The sequence came from an adult in good health. This specimen was peripheral blood, taken on day 0 of AZD1222 vaccination. The rearrangement joins TRBV2 to TRBJ1-5; 8 nucleotides line up with TRBD1. The CDR3, as DNA: TGTGCCAGCAGTAGACAGGGGCTGGACAATCAGCCCCAGCATTTT. As protein: CASSRQGLDNQPQHF.